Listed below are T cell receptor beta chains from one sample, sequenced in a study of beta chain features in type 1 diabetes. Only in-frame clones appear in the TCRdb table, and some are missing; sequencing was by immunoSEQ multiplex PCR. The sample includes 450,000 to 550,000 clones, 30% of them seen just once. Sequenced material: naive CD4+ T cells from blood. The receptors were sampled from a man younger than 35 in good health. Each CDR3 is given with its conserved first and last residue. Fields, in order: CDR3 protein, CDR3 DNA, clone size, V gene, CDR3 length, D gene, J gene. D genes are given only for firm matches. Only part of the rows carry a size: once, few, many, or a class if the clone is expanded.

CDR3 protein: CSEASGYGYTF
CDR3 DNA: TGCAGTGAAGCTTCCGGCTATGGCTACACCTTC
clone size: few
V gene: TRBV20-1
CDR3 length: 11
D gene: -
J gene: TRBJ1-2

CDR3 protein: CASSVDQGFQPQHF
CDR3 DNA: TGTGCCAGCAGCGTAGATCAGGGTTTCCAGCCCCAGCATTTT
clone size: -
V gene: TRBV9
CDR3 length: 14
D gene: -
J gene: TRBJ1-5

CDR3 protein: CATSRRRTGNTIYF
CDR3 DNA: TGTGCCACCAGCAGACGTAGGACTGGAAACACCATATATTTT
clone size: few
V gene: TRBV15
CDR3 length: 14
D gene: -
J gene: TRBJ1-3

CDR3 protein: CAWRKQGAEGNTIYF
CDR3 DNA: TGTGCCTGGAGGAAACAGGGGGCGGAGGGAAACACCATATATTTT
clone size: -
V gene: TRBV30
CDR3 length: 15
D gene: TRBD1
J gene: TRBJ1-3

CDR3 protein: CATGNRQGLNTEAFF
CDR3 DNA: TGTGCCACCGGGAATCGGCAGGGACTCAACACTGAAGCTTTCTTT
clone size: -
V gene: TRBV30
CDR3 length: 15
D gene: -
J gene: TRBJ1-1

CDR3 protein: CAWSLGGTSAYEQYF
CDR3 DNA: TGTGCCTGGAGTCTAGGTGGGACATCCGCCTACGAGCAGTACTTC
clone size: few
V gene: TRBV30
CDR3 length: 15
D gene: -
J gene: TRBJ2-7

CDR3 protein: CASSSRQGRAETQYF
CDR3 DNA: TGTGCCAGCAGTTCCCGACAGGGTCGGGCAGAAACGCAGTATTTT
clone size: -
V gene: TRBV28
CDR3 length: 15
D gene: TRBD1
J gene: TRBJ2-3

CDR3 protein: CASSLDPRNEQFF
CDR3 DNA: TGCGCCAGCAGCTTGGATCCGCGAAATGAGCAGTTCTTC
clone size: few
V gene: TRBV5-1
CDR3 length: 13
D gene: -
J gene: TRBJ2-1

CDR3 protein: CASSVAGENTEAFF
CDR3 DNA: TGTGCCAGCAGCGTAGCGGGGGAGAACACTGAAGCTTTCTTT
clone size: -
V gene: TRBV9
CDR3 length: 14
D gene: -
J gene: TRBJ1-1

CDR3 protein: CASSQSDFPTGELFF
CDR3 DNA: TGTGCCAGCAGCCAATCGGACTTCCCCACCGGGGAGCTGTTTTTT
clone size: -
V gene: TRBV4-2
CDR3 length: 15
D gene: -
J gene: TRBJ2-2

CDR3 protein: CAWGLGGSNQPQHF
CDR3 DNA: TGTGCCTGGGGCCTTGGAGGGAGCAATCAGCCCCAGCATTTT
clone size: few
V gene: TRBV30
CDR3 length: 14
D gene: -
J gene: TRBJ1-5

CDR3 protein: CASSSSGPNTGELFF
CDR3 DNA: TGTGCCAGCAGCTCGAGCGGGCCGAACACCGGGGAGCTGTTTTTT
clone size: few
V gene: TRBV5-4
CDR3 length: 15
D gene: -
J gene: TRBJ2-2

CDR3 protein: CAWSVRRVEGYTF
CDR3 DNA: TGTGCCTGGAGTGTACGGAGGGTGGAAGGCTACACCTTC
clone size: few
V gene: TRBV30
CDR3 length: 13
D gene: -
J gene: TRBJ1-2

CDR3 protein: CASSLAGVFNEQFF
CDR3 DNA: TGTGCCAGCAGTCTAGCGGGAGTTTTCAATGAGCAGTTCTTC
clone size: -
V gene: TRBV27
CDR3 length: 14
D gene: TRBD2
J gene: TRBJ2-1

CDR3 protein: CATSKVRTSGSFDEQFF
CDR3 DNA: TGTGCCACCAGCAAGGTCAGGACTAGCGGGAGTTTCGATGAGCAGTTCTTC
clone size: -
V gene: TRBV15
CDR3 length: 17
D gene: TRBD2
J gene: TRBJ2-1

CDR3 protein: CASSPLGTSGSPYEQYF
CDR3 DNA: TGCGCCAGCAGCCCCCTAGGGACTAGCGGGAGTCCCTACGAGCAGTACTTC
clone size: -
V gene: TRBV5-1
CDR3 length: 17
D gene: TRBD2
J gene: TRBJ2-7

CDR3 protein: CASSDGTSGRTYEQYF
CDR3 DNA: TGTGCCAGCAGTGATGGTACTAGCGGGAGGACCTACGAGCAGTACTTC
clone size: -
V gene: TRBV2
CDR3 length: 16
D gene: TRBD2
J gene: TRBJ2-7

CDR3 protein: CASSVGLGIGGYTF
CDR3 DNA: TGTGCCAGCAGCGTAGGTTTAGGGATCGGTGGCTACACCTTC
clone size: -
V gene: TRBV9
CDR3 length: 14
D gene: -
J gene: TRBJ1-2

CDR3 protein: CASSPGDTQYF
CDR3 DNA: TGTGCCAGCAGTCCAGGGGATACGCAGTATTTT
clone size: -
V gene: TRBV6-1
CDR3 length: 11
D gene: -
J gene: TRBJ2-3

CDR3 protein: CASSLLGPSSYNEQFF
CDR3 DNA: TGTGCCAGCAGCTTACTAGGCCCAAGCTCCTACAATGAGCAGTTCTTC
clone size: -
V gene: TRBV7-2
CDR3 length: 16
D gene: -
J gene: TRBJ2-1

CDR3 protein: CSVVYGLAYQETQYF
CDR3 DNA: TGCAGCGTTGTTTACGGTCTAGCGTACCAAGAGACCCAGTACTTC
clone size: -
V gene: TRBV29-1
CDR3 length: 15
D gene: -
J gene: TRBJ2-5

CDR3 protein: CSVTPGAVTDTQYF
CDR3 DNA: TGCAGCGTTACTCCAGGGGCCGTCACAGATACGCAGTATTTT
clone size: few
V gene: TRBV29-1
CDR3 length: 14
D gene: -
J gene: TRBJ2-3

CDR3 protein: CASSSPPGRRSYEQYF
CDR3 DNA: TGTGCCAGCAGCTCCCCTCCCGGGCGGAGATCCTACGAGCAGTACTTC
clone size: few
V gene: TRBV7-3
CDR3 length: 16
D gene: -
J gene: TRBJ2-7

CDR3 protein: CSVGRQGAGNTIYF
CDR3 DNA: TGCAGCGTTGGAAGACAGGGGGCTGGAAACACCATATATTTT
clone size: -
V gene: TRBV29-1
CDR3 length: 14
D gene: TRBD1
J gene: TRBJ1-3

CDR3 protein: CAWSVLGGTGNTIYF
CDR3 DNA: TGTGCCTGGAGTGTACTAGGAGGGACAGGAAACACCATATATTTT
clone size: -
V gene: TRBV30
CDR3 length: 15
D gene: -
J gene: TRBJ1-3

CDR3 protein: CASSQKRLAGLYEQYF
CDR3 DNA: TGCGCCAGCAGCCAAAAAAGACTAGCGGGGCTCTACGAGCAGTACTTC
clone size: few
V gene: TRBV4-3
CDR3 length: 16
D gene: TRBD2
J gene: TRBJ2-7

CDR3 protein: CASSPALADNEQFF
CDR3 DNA: TGCGCCAGCAGCCCGGCTCTAGCGGACAATGAGCAGTTCTTC
clone size: -
V gene: TRBV5-1
CDR3 length: 14
D gene: TRBD2
J gene: TRBJ2-1

CDR3 protein: CAWSSLRGTDTQYF
CDR3 DNA: TGTGCCTGGAGTTCTCTCAGGGGCACAGATACGCAGTATTTT
clone size: -
V gene: TRBV30
CDR3 length: 14
D gene: -
J gene: TRBJ2-3

CDR3 protein: CSVGTRQTYEQYF
CDR3 DNA: TGCAGCGTTGGGACTCGACAAACCTACGAGCAGTACTTC
clone size: -
V gene: TRBV29-1
CDR3 length: 13
D gene: -
J gene: TRBJ2-7

CDR3 protein: CAWSPYILYDKNIQYF
CDR3 DNA: TGTGCCTGGAGTCCTTACATCTTGTATGACAAAAACATTCAGTACTTC
clone size: -
V gene: TRBV30
CDR3 length: 16
D gene: -
J gene: TRBJ2-4

CDR3 protein: CAWSVMETQYF
CDR3 DNA: TGTGCCTGGAGTGTAATGGAGACCCAGTACTTC
clone size: few
V gene: TRBV30
CDR3 length: 11
D gene: -
J gene: TRBJ2-5

CDR3 protein: CAISESRQVISTDTQYF
CDR3 DNA: TGTGCCATCAGTGAGTCCCGACAGGTGATAAGCACAGATACGCAGTATTTT
clone size: -
V gene: TRBV10-3
CDR3 length: 17
D gene: -
J gene: TRBJ2-3

CDR3 protein: CASSQDLGKTDTQYF
CDR3 DNA: TGTGCCAGCAGCCAAGATTTGGGGAAAACAGATACGCAGTATTTT
clone size: -
V gene: TRBV14
CDR3 length: 15
D gene: -
J gene: TRBJ2-3

CDR3 protein: CASASDRTDTQYF
CDR3 DNA: TGCGCCAGCGCAAGCGACAGGACAGATACGCAGTATTTT
clone size: -
V gene: TRBV5-1
CDR3 length: 13
D gene: -
J gene: TRBJ2-3

CDR3 protein: CSLSRALGTEAFF
CDR3 DNA: TGCAGCCTGAGCAGGGCCCTTGGCACTGAAGCTTTCTTT
clone size: -
V gene: TRBV29-1
CDR3 length: 13
D gene: -
J gene: TRBJ1-1

CDR3 protein: CASSLRDRDGYTF
CDR3 DNA: TGTGCCAGCAGTCTTAGGGACAGGGACGGCTACACCTTC
clone size: -
V gene: TRBV7-6
CDR3 length: 13
D gene: TRBD1
J gene: TRBJ1-2

CDR3 protein: CAWSVRQEKLFF
CDR3 DNA: TGTGCCTGGAGTGTACGTCAAGAAAAACTGTTTTTT
clone size: few
V gene: TRBV30
CDR3 length: 12
D gene: -
J gene: TRBJ1-4

CDR3 protein: CASSPPGGLSMDTQYF
CDR3 DNA: TGTGCCAGCTCTCCCCCCGGGGGACTATCCATGGATACGCAGTATTTT
clone size: -
V gene: TRBV6-6
CDR3 length: 16
D gene: TRBD2
J gene: TRBJ2-3

CDR3 protein: CASSPEEISTDTQYF
CDR3 DNA: TGCGCCAGCAGCCCGGAGGAAATTAGCACAGATACGCAGTATTTT
clone size: -
V gene: TRBV4-3
CDR3 length: 15
D gene: -
J gene: TRBJ2-3

CDR3 protein: CASSAGDRVQPQHF
CDR3 DNA: TGTGCCAGCAGCGCAGGGGATAGGGTTCAGCCCCAGCATTTT
clone size: -
V gene: TRBV9
CDR3 length: 14
D gene: -
J gene: TRBJ1-5

CDR3 protein: CASSWGQYYEQYF
CDR3 DNA: TGTGCCAGCAGCTGGGGACAGTATTACGAGCAGTACTTC
clone size: -
V gene: TRBV7-2
CDR3 length: 13
D gene: TRBD1
J gene: TRBJ2-7

CDR3 protein: CSVARQGITGELFF
CDR3 DNA: TGCAGCGTCGCCCGACAGGGAATCACCGGGGAGCTGTTTTTT
clone size: -
V gene: TRBV29-1
CDR3 length: 14
D gene: TRBD1
J gene: TRBJ2-2

CDR3 protein: CAWSVVGELNTEAFF
CDR3 DNA: TGTGCCTGGAGTGTAGTCGGGGAGTTGAACACTGAAGCTTTCTTT
clone size: few
V gene: TRBV30
CDR3 length: 15
D gene: -
J gene: TRBJ1-1

CDR3 protein: CSASPDGYEQYF
CDR3 DNA: TGCAGCGCCTCTCCAGACGGCTACGAGCAGTACTTC
clone size: few
V gene: TRBV29-1
CDR3 length: 12
D gene: -
J gene: TRBJ2-7

CDR3 protein: CAWSTTLGAQHF
CDR3 DNA: TGTGCCTGGAGTACCACTTTGGGGGCCCAGCATTTT
clone size: -
V gene: TRBV30
CDR3 length: 12
D gene: -
J gene: TRBJ1-5

CDR3 protein: CASSSLLREPYNEQFF
CDR3 DNA: TGTGCCAGCAGCTCCCTCCTGCGGGAGCCCTACAATGAGCAGTTCTTC
clone size: -
V gene: TRBV7-9
CDR3 length: 16
D gene: TRBD2
J gene: TRBJ2-1

CDR3 protein: CASSHRESYEQYF
CDR3 DNA: TGTGCCAGCAGCCACAGGGAAAGCTACGAGCAGTACTTC
clone size: -
V gene: TRBV7-9
CDR3 length: 13
D gene: -
J gene: TRBJ2-7

CDR3 protein: CASRGGLAGYYNEQFF
CDR3 DNA: TGTGCCAGCAGGGGGGGGCTAGCGGGCTATTACAATGAGCAGTTCTTC
clone size: -
V gene: TRBV6-6
CDR3 length: 16
D gene: TRBD2
J gene: TRBJ2-1

CDR3 protein: CASSQGSDAEQYF
CDR3 DNA: TGTGCCAGCAGCCAAGGGTCCGACGCCGAGCAGTACTTC
clone size: few
V gene: TRBV4-2
CDR3 length: 13
D gene: -
J gene: TRBJ2-7

CDR3 protein: CAISGTGRGETQYF
CDR3 DNA: TGTGCCATCAGTGGGACAGGGAGGGGAGAGACCCAGTACTTC
clone size: -
V gene: TRBV10-3
CDR3 length: 14
D gene: -
J gene: TRBJ2-5

CDR3 protein: CASSLGQAGANVLTF
CDR3 DNA: TGCGCCAGCAGCTTGGGACAGGCTGGGGCCAACGTCCTGACTTTC
clone size: -
V gene: TRBV5-1
CDR3 length: 15
D gene: -
J gene: TRBJ2-6

CDR3 protein: CASSLEGQGAYEQYF
CDR3 DNA: TGCGCCAGCAGCTTGGAAGGACAGGGCGCCTACGAGCAGTACTTC
clone size: -
V gene: TRBV5-1
CDR3 length: 15
D gene: TRBD1
J gene: TRBJ2-7

CDR3 protein: CAWSVIPIGPQHF
CDR3 DNA: TGTGCCTGGAGTGTAATCCCGATCGGCCCCCAGCATTTT
clone size: -
V gene: TRBV30
CDR3 length: 13
D gene: -
J gene: TRBJ1-5

CDR3 protein: CASSERQRNTDTQYF
CDR3 DNA: TGTGCCAGCAGTGAAAGGCAGCGAAACACAGATACGCAGTATTTT
clone size: few
V gene: TRBV2
CDR3 length: 15
D gene: -
J gene: TRBJ2-3

CDR3 protein: CASSLGGTRVLTDTQYF
CDR3 DNA: TGTGCCAGCAGCTTAGGAGGGACTAGAGTTTTAACAGATACGCAGTATTTT
clone size: -
V gene: TRBV7-9
CDR3 length: 17
D gene: TRBD2
J gene: TRBJ2-3

CDR3 protein: CAWRGTGNSPLHF
CDR3 DNA: TGTGCCTGGAGGGGGACGGGTAATTCACCCCTCCACTTT
clone size: -
V gene: TRBV30
CDR3 length: 13
D gene: -
J gene: TRBJ1-6

CDR3 protein: CASSQKRGESTDTQYF
CDR3 DNA: TGTGCCAGCAGCCAGAAACGCGGGGAGTCCACAGATACGCAGTATTTT
clone size: few
V gene: TRBV14
CDR3 length: 16
D gene: -
J gene: TRBJ2-3

CDR3 protein: CASSETSGTYEQYF
CDR3 DNA: TGTGCCAGCAGCGAAACTAGCGGGACGTACGAGCAGTACTTC
clone size: -
V gene: TRBV9
CDR3 length: 14
D gene: TRBD2
J gene: TRBJ2-7